Ten or more counts support the clone carrying this TCR beta chain. The entry originates in a study of CD8 T cells in ankylosing spondylitis. The CDR3 sequence is 13 residues long. Germline CDR1 is DFQATT and CDR2 is SNEGSKA (reference sequence). V was trimmed by 3 bases and J by 8 bases, leaving 13 bases between them. TCRdb reprocessed the 5' RACE reads via MiXCR and lists one record per CDR3 protein. The table lists approximately 200,000 distinct CDR3 sequences, about an eighth of them singletons, with approximately 10% in the top ten. The receptor was derived from a female donor with ankylosing spondylitis or in good health (not recorded which). This chain connects TRBV20-1 to TRBJ1-4; tentative D call: TRBD1 (6 bases). The specimen was blood, either unsorted or a sorted T cell fraction (not recorded which). The CDR3, as DNA: TGCAGTGCTAGGGGGGGCGCTTCAGAAAAACTGTTTTTT. Encoded protein: CSARGGASEKLFF.